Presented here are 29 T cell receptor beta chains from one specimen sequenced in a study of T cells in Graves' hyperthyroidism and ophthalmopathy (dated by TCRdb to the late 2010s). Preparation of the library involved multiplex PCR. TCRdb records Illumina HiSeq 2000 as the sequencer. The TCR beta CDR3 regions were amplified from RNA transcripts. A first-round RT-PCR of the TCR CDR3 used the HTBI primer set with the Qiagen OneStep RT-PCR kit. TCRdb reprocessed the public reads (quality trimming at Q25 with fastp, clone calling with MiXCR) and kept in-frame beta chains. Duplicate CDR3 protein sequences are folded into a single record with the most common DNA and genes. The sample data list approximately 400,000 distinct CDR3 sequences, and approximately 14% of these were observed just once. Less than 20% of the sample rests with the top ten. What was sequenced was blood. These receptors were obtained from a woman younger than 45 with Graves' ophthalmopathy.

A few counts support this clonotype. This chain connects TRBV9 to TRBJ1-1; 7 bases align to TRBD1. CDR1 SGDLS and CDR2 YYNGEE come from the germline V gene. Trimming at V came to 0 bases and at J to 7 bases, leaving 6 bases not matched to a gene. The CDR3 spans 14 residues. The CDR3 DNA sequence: TGTGCCAGCAGCGTAGGGGGGACAGATTATGAAGCTTTCTTT. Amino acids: CASSVGGTDYEAFF.

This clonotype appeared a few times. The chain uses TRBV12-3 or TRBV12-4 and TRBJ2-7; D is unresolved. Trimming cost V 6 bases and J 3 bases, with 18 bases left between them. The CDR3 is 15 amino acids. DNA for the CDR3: TGTGCCAGCAGATCTAACGGCGGATCGTTCTACGAGCAGTACTTC. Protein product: CASRSNGGSFYEQYF.

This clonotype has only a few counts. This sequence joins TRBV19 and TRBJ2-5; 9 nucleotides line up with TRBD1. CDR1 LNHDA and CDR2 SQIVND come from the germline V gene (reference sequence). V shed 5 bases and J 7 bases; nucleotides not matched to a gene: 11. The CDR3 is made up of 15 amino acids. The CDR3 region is CASSPKDRGIATQYF. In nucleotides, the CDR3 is TGTGCCAGTAGTCCCAAGGACAGGGGAATTGCGACCCAGTACTTC.

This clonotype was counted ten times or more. The CDR3 is CASSLHPGQGRSPLHF. CDR3 bases: TGTGCCAGCAGCCTTCATCCGGGACAGGGGCGGTCACCCCTCCACTTT. The chain is built from TRBV3-1 and TRBJ1-6, with TRBD1 matching 10 bases. The CDR3 consists of 16 residues. Trimming cost V 4 bases and J 10 bases; bases outside gene matches: 10. Per the germline V gene, CDR1 is LGHDT and CDR2 is YNNKEL (reference sequence).

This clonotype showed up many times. CDR3 coding DNA: TGTGCCTGGACCGGGCGGTCATTGGCAGCTGAAGCTTTCTTT. Protein sequence: CAWTGRSLAAEAFF. The genes are TRBV30 and TRBJ1-1; D is undetermined. V was trimmed by 4 bases and J by 6 bases, leaving 18 bases between them. This CDR3 contains 14 residues. CDR1 GTSNPN and CDR2 SVGIG come from the germline V gene (reference sequence).

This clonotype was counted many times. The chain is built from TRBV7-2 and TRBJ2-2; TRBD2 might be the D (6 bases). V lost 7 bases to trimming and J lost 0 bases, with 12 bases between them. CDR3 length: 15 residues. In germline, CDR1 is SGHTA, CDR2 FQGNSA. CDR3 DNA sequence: TGTGCCAGCATCATGGGACTGCCGAACACCGGGGAGCTGTTTTTT. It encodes CASIMGLPNTGELFF.

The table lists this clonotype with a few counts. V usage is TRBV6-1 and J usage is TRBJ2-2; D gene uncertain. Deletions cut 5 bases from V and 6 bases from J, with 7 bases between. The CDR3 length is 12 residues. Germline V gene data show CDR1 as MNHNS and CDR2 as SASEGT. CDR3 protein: CASSPPAGELFF. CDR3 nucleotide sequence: TGTGCCAGCAGTCCCCCAGCCGGGGAGCTGTTTTTT.

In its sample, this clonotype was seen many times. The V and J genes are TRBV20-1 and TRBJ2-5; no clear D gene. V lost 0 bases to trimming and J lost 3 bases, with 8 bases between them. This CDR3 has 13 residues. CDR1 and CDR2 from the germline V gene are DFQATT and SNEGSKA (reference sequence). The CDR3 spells CSAREPSKETQYF. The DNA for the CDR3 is TGCAGTGCTAGAGAACCTTCTAAAGAGACCCAGTACTTC.

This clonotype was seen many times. In DNA, the CDR3 is TGTGCCAGCTCACCCCTAACGCAGTTCAACGAGCAGTACTTC. It codes for CASSPLTQFNEQYF. The rearrangement links TRBV18 to TRBJ2-7; D is unresolved. The V gene's germline CDR1 is KGHSH and CDR2 LQKENI. V was trimmed by 3 bases and J by 5 bases, leaving 14 bases between them. The CDR3 spans 14 residues.

The CDR3 nucleotides read TGCGCCAGCAGCTTGGGAGATAGGACAGACCTCAATCAGCCCCAGCATTTT. This codes for CASSLGDRTDLNQPQHF. The chain couples TRBV5-1 to TRBJ1-5; D possibly corresponds to TRBD1 (6 bases). CDR3 length equals 17 residues. Trimming stripped 0 bases from V and 3 bases from J, with 16 bases between. Germline loops: CDR1 SGHRS, CDR2 YFSETQ.

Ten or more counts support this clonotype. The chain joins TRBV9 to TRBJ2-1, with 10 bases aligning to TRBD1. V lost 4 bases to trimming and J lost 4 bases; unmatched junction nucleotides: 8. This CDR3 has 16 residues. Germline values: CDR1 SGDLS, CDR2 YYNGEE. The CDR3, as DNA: TGTGCCAGCAGCACCTCCGGGACAGGGGTTTACAATGAGCAGTTCTTC. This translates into CASSTSGTGVYNEQFF.

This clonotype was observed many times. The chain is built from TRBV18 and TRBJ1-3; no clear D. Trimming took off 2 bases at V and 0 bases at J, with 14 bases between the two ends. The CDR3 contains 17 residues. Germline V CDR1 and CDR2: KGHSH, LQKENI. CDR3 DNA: TGTGCCAGCTCACCAATCTCGACGCGAGCCTCTGGAAACACCATATATTTT. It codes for CASSPISTRASGNTIYF. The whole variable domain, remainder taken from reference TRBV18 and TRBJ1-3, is NAGVMQNPRHLVRRRGQEARLRCSPMKGHSHVYWYRQLPEEGLKFMVYLQKENIIDESGMPKERFSAEFPKEGPSILRIQQVVRGDSAAYFCASSPISTRASGNTIYFGEGSWLTVV.

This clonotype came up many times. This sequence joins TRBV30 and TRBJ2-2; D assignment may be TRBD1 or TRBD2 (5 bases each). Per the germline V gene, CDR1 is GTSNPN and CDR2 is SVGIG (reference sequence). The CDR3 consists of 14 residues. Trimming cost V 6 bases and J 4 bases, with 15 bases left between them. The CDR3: CACRGTSATGELFF. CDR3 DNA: TGTGCCTGTCGGGGCACCAGCGCCACCGGGGAGCTGTTTTTT.

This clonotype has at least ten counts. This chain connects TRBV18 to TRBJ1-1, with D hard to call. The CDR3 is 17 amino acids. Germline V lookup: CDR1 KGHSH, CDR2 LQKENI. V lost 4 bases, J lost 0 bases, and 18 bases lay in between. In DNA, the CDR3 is TGTGCCAGCTCACAGAAAGGGCTAGGGTATATGAACACTGAAGCTTTCTTT. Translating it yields CASSQKGLGYMNTEAFF.

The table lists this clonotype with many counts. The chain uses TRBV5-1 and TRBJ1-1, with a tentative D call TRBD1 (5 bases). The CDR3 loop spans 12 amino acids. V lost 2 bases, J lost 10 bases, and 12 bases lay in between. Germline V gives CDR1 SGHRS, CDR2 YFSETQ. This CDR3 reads CASSLTGTGAFF. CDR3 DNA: TGCGCCAGCAGCTTAACCGGGACGGGAGCTTTCTTT.

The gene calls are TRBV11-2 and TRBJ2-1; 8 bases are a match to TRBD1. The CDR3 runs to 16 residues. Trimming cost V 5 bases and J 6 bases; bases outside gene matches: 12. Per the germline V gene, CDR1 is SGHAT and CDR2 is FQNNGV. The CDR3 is CASSKRGTGIFNEQFF. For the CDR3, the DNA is TGTGCCAGCAGCAAAAGAGGGACAGGTATCTTCAATGAGCAGTTCTTC.

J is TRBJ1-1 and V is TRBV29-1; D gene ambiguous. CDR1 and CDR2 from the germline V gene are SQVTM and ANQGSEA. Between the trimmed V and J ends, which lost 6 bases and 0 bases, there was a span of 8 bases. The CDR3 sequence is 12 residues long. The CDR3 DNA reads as TGCAGCGTGACCGCGGTGAACACTGAAGCTTTCTTT. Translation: CSVTAVNTEAFF. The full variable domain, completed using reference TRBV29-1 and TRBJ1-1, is SAVISQKPSRDICQRGTSLTIQCQVDSQVTMMFWYRQQPGQSLTLIATANQGSEATYESGFVIDKFPISRPNLTFSTLTVSNMSPEDSSIYLCSVTAVNTEAFFGQGTRLTVV.

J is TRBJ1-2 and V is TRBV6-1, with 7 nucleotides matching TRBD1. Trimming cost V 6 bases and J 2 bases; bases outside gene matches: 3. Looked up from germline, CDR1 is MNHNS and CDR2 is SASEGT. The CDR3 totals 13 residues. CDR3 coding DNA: TGTGCCAGCAGAACAGGGGCGAACTATGGCTACACCTTC. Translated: CASRTGANYGYTF.

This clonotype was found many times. CDR3 protein: CASRQGAVGYEQYF. In DNA form, the CDR3 reads TGTGCCAGCAGGCAGGGGGCCGTAGGCTACGAGCAGTACTTC. V is TRBV27 and J is TRBJ2-7; 8 bases are a match to TRBD1. V shed 6 bases and J 3 bases; nucleotides not matched to a gene: 7. The CDR3 consists of 14 residues. Germline CDR1 reads MNHEY; CDR2 reads SMNVEV (reference sequence).

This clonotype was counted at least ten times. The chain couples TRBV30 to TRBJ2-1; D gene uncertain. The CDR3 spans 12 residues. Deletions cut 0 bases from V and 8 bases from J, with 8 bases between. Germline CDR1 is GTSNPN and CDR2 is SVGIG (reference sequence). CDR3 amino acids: CAWSVGDYEQFF. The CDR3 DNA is TGTGCCTGGAGTGTTGGAGACTATGAGCAGTTCTTC.

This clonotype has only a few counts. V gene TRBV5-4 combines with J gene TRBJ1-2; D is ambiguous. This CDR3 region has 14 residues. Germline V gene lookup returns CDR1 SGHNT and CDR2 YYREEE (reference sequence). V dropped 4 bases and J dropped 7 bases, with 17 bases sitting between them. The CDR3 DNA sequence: TGTGCCAGCAGCGCAGAACAGTCGTTCTCTGGCTACACCTTC. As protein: CASSAEQSFSGYTF.

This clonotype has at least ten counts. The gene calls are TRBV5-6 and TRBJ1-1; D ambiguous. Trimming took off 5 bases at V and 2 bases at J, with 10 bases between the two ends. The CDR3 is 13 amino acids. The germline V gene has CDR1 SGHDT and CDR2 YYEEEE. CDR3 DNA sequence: TGTGCCAGCAGGGGGATCGACAACACTGAAGCTTTCTTT. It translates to CASRGIDNTEAFF.

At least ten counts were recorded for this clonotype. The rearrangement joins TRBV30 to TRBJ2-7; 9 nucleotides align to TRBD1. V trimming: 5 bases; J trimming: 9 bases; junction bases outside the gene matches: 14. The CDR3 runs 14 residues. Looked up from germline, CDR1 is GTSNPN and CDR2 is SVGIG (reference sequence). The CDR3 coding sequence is TGTGCCTGGGCCCCCACCCAGGCGACAGGGGGGCAGTACTTC. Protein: CAWAPTQATGGQYF. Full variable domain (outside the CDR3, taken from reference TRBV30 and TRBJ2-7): SQTIHQWPATLVQPVGSPLSLECTVEGTSNPNLYWYRQAAGRGLQLLFYSVGIGQISSEVPQNLSASRPQDRQFILSSKKLLLSDSGFYLCAWAPTQATGGQYFGPGTRLTVT.

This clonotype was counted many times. CDR3 sequence (DNA): TGTGCCAGCAGCAGAGCCGGGACTGGGGTGGAAAATGAGCAGTTCTTC. It translates to CASSRAGTGVENEQFF. The J gene is TRBJ2-1, the V gene TRBV7-2; tentative D call: TRBD2 (6 bases). This CDR3 region has 16 residues. CDR1 is SGHTA, CDR2 FQGNSA, per germline. V gave up 5 bases and J gave up 7 bases, with 21 bases separating them.

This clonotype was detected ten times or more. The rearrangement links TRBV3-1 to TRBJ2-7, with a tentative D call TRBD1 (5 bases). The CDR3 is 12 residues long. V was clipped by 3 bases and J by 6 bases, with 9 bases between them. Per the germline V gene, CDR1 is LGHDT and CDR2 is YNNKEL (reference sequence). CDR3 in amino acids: CASSHSGFEQYF. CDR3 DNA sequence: TGTGCCAGCAGCCATTCAGGGTTCGAGCAGTACTTC.

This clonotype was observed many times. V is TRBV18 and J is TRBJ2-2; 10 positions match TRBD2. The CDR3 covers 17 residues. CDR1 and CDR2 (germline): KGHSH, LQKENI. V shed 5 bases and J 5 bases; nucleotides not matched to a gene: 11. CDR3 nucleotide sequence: TGTGCCAGCTCAAGACCTAGCGGGGGCTTGCTAACCGGGGAGCTGTTTTTT. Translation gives CASSRPSGGLLTGELFF.

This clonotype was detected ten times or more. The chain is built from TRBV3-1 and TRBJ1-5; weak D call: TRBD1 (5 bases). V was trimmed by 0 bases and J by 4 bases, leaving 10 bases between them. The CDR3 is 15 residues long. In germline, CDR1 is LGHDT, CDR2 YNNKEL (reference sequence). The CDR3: CASSQDARANQPQHF. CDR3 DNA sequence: TGTGCCAGCAGCCAAGATGCCAGGGCAAATCAGCCCCAGCATTTT.

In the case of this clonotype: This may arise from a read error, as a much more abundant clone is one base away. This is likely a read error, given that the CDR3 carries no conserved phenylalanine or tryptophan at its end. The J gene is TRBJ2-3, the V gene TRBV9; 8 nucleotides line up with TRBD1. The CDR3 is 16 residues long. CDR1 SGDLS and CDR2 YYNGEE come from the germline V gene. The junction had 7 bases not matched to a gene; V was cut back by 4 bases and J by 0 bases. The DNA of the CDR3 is TGTGCCAGCAGCCCTCTGAGGGACAGGAGCACAGATACGCAGTATTCT. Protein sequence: CASSPLRDRSTDTQYS.

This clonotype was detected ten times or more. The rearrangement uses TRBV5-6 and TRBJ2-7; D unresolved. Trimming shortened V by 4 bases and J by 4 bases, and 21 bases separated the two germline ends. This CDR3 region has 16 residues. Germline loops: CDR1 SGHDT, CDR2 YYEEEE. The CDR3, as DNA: TGTGCCAGCAGCCCCTCCGGTTCGGGTGTAAGATACGAGCAGTACTTC. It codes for CASSPSGSGVRYEQYF.